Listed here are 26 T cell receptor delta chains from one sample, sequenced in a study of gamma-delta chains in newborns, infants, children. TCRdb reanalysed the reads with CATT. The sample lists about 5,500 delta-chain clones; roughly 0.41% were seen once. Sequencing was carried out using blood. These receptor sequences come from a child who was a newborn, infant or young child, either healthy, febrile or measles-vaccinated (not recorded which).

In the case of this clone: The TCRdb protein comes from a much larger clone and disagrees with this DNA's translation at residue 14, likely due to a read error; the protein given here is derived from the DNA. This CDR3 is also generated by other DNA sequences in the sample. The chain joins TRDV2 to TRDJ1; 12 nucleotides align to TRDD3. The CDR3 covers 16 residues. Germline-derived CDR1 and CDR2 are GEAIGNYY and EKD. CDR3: CACELLGDTKFDKPIF. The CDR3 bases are TGTGCCTGTGAGTTACTGGGGGATACAAAGTTCGATAAACCCATCTTT.

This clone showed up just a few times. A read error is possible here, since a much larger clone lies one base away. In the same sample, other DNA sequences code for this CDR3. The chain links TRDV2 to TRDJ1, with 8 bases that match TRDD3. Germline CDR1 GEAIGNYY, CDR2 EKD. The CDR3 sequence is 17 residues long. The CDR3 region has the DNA TGCGCCTGTGACACCGGAACTGGGGGCTTGTACACCGATAAACTCATCTTT. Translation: CACDTGTGGLYTDKLIF.

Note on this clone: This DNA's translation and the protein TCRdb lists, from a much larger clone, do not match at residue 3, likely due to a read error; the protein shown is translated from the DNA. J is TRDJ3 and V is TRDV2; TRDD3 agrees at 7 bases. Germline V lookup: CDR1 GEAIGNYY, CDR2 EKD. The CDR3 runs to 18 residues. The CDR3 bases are TGTGCCCGTGACACCTGGGGGCCTAGCTCCTGGGACACCCGACAGATGTTTTTC. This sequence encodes CARDTWGPSSWDTRQMFF.

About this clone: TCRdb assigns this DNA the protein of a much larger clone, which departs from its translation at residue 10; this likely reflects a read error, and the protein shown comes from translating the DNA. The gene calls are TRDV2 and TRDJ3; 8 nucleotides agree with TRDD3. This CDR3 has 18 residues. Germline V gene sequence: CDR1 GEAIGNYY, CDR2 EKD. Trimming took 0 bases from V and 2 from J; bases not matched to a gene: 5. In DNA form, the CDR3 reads TGTGCCTGTGACACCCTCTGGGGGAGCCCCTGGGACACCCGACAGATGTTTTTC. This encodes CACDTLWGSPWDTRQMFF.

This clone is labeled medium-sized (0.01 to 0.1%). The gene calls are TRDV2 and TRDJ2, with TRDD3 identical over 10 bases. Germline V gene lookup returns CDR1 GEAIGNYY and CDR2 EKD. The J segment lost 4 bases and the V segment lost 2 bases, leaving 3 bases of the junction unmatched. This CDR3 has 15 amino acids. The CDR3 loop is CACDILGDPTAQLFF. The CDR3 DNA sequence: TGTGCCTGTGACATACTGGGGGATCCGACAGCACAACTCTTCTTT.

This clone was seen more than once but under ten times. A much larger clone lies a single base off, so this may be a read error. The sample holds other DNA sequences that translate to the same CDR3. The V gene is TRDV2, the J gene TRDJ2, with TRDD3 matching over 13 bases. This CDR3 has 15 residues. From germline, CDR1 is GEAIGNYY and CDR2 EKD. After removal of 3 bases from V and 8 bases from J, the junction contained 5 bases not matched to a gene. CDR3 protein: CACDPLLGDTAQLFF. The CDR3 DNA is TGTGCCTGTGACCCCCTACTGGGGGATACGGCACAACTCTTCTTT.

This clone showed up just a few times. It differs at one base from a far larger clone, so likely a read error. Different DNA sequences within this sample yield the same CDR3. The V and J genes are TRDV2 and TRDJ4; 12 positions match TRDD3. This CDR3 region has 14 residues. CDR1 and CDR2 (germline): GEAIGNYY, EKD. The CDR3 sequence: CACDVLGDTRPLIF. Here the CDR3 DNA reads TGTGCCTGTGACGTACTGGGGGATACCAGACCCTTGATCTTT.

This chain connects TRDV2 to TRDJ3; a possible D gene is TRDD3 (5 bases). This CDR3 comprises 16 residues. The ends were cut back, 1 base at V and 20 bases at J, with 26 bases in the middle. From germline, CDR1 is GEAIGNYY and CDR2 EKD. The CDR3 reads CACDTVSSWDTRQVFF. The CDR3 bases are TGTGCCTGTGACACGGTGAGCTCCTGGGACACCCGCCAGGTGTTTTTC.

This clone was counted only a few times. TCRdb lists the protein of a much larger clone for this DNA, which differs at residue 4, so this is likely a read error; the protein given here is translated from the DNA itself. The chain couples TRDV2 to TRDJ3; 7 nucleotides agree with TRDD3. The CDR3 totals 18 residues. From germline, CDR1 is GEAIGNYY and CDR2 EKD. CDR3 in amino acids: CACVTWGSSSWDTRQMFF. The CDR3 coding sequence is TGTGCCTGTGTCACCTGGGGGTCAAGCTCCTGGGACACCCGACAGATGTTTTTC.

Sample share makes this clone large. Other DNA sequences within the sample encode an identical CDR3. CDR3 protein: CACDTVAGGYASSWDTRQMFF. The CDR3 bases are TGTGCCTGTGACACCGTTGCTGGGGGATACGCAAGCTCCTGGGACACCCGACAGATGTTTTTC. The rearrangement uses TRDV2 and TRDJ3; 12 positions match TRDD3. Germline lookup yields CDR1 GEAIGNYY and CDR2 EKD. The V and J ends lost 0 bases and 0 bases, in that order; junction bases with no gene match: 8. CDR3 length equals 21 residues.

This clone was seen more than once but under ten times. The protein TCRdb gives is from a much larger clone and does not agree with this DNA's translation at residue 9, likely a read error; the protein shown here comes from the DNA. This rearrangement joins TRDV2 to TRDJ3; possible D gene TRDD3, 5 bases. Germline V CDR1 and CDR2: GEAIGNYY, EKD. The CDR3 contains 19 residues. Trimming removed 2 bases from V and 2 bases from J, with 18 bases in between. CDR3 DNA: TGTGCCTGTGACATGCGGGCGGGGAACATGCCCTGGGACACCCGACAGATGTTTTTC. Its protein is CACDMRAGNMPWDTRQMFF.

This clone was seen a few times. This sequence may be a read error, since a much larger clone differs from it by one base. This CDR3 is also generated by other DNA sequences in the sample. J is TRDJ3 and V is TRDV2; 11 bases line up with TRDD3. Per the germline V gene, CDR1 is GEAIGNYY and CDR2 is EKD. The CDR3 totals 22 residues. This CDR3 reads CACDTANSWGIRKSWDTRQMFF. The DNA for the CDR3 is TGTGCCTGTGACACCGCGAACTCATGGGGGATACGCAAATCCTGGGACACTCGACAGATGTTTTTC.

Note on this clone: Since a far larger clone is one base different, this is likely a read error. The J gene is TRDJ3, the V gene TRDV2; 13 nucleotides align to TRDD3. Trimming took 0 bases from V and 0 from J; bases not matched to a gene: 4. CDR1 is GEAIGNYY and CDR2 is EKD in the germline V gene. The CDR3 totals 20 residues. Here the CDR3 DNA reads TGTGCCTGTGACACCGCACTGGGGGATACGAGCTCCTGGGACACCCGACAGATGTTTTTC. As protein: CACDTALGDTSSWDTRQMFF.

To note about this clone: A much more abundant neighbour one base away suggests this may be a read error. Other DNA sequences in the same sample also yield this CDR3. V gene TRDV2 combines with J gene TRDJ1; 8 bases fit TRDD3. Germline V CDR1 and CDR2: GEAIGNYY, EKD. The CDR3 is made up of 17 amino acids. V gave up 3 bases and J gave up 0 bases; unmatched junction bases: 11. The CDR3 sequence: CACDDTGGYPYTDKLIF. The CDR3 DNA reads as TGTGCCTGTGACGATACTGGGGGGTACCCGTACACCGATAAACTCATCTTT.

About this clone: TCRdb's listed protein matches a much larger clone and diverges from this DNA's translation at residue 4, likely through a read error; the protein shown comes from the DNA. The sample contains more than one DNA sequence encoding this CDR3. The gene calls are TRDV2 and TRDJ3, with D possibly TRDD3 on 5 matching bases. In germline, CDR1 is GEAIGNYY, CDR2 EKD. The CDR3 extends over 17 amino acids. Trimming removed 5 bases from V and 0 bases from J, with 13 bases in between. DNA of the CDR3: TGTGCCTGTGGCAGTACTGGAAGCTCCTGGGACACCCGACAGATGTTTTTC. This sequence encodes CACGSTGSSWDTRQMFF.

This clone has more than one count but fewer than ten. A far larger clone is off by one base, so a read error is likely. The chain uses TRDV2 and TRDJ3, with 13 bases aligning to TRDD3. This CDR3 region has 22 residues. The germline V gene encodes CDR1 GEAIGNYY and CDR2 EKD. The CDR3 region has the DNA TGTGCCTGTGACTCTCTGTACTGGGGGATACGCGGGAGCTCCTGGGACGCCCGACAGATGTTTTTC. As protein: CACDSLYWGIRGSSWDARQMFF.

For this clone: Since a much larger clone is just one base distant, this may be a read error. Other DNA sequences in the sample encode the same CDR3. In nucleotides, the CDR3 is TGTGCCTGTGACACGGGTGGGGCCTTCTCCTGGGACACCCGACAGATGTTTTTC. Amino acids: CACDTGGAFSWDTRQMFF. The rearrangement links TRDV2 to TRDJ3, with a weak D call TRDD3 (5 bases). Germline V gene sequence: CDR1 GEAIGNYY, CDR2 EKD. The length of the CDR3 is 18 residues. V lost 1 base and J 0 bases, leaving 12 bases between the germline ends.

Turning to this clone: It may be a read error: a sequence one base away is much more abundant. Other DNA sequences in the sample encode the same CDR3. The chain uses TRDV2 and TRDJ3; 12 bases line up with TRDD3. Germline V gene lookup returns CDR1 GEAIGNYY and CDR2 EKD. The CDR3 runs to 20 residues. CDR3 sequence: CACDTYWGIQGSWDTRQMFF. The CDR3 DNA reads TGCGCCTGTGACACCTACTGGGGGATACAGGGCTCCTGGGACACCCGACAGATGTTTTTC.

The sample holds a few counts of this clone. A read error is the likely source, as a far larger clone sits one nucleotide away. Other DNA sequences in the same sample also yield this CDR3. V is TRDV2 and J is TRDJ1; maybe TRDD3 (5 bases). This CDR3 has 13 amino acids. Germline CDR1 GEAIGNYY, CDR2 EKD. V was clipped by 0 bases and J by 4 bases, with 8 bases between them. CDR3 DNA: TGTGCCTGTGACACCGGGGGGTACGATAAACTCATCTTT. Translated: CACDTGGYDKLIF.

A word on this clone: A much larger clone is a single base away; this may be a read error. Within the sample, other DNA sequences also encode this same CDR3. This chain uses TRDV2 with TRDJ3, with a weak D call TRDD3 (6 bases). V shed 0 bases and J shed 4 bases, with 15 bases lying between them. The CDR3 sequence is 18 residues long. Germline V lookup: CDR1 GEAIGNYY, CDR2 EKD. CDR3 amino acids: CACDTVRDKSWDTRQMFF. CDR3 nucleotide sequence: TGTGCCTGTGACACCGTAAGGGATAAGTCTTGGGACACCCGACAGATGTTTTTC.

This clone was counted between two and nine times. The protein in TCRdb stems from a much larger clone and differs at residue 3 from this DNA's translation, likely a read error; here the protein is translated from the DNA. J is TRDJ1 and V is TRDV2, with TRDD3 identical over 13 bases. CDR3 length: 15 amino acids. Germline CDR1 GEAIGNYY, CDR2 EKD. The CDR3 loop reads CARDYWGIRTDKLIF. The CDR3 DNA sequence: TGTGCCCGTGACTACTGGGGGATACGTACCGATAAACTCATCTTT.

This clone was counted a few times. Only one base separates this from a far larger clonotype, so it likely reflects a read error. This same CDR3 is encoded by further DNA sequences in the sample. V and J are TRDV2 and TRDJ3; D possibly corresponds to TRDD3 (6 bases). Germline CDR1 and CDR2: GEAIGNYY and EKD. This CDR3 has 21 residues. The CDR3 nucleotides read TGTGCTTGTGCCGCGTCTGGGGATCGAAGGGAACGCTCCTGGGACACCCGACAGATGTTTTTC. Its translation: CACAASGDRRERSWDTRQMFF.

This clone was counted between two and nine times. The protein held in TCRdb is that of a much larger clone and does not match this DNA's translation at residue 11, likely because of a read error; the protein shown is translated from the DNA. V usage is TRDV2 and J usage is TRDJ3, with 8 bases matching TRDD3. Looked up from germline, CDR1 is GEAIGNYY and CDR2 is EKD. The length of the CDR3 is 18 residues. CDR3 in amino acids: CACDTLWGSSGDTRQMFF. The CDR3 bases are TGTGCCTGTGACACCCTCTGGGGGAGCTCCGGGGACACCCGACAGATGTTTTTC.

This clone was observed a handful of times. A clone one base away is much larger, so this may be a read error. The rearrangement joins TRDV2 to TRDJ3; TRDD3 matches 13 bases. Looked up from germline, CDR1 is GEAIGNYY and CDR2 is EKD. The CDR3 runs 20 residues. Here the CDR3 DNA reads TGTGCCTGTGACCCCCACGTACTGGGGGATACGCGTCTCTCCACCCGACGGATGTTTTTC. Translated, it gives CACDPHVLGDTRLSTRRMFF.

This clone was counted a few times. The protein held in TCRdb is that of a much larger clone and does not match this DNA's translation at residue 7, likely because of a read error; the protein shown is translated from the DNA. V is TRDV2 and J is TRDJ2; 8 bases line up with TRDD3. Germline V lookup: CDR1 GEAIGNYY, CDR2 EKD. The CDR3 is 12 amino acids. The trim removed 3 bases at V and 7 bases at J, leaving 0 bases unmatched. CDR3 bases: TGTGCCTGTGACTGGGGGATAGCACAACTCTTCTTT. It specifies CACDWGIAQLFF.

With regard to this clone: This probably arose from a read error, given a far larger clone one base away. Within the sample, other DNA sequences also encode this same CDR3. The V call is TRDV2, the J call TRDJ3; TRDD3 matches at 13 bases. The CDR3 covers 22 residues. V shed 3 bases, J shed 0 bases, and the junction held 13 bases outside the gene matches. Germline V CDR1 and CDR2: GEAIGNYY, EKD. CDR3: CACDSLYWGIRGSSWDTRQMFF. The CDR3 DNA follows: TGTGCCTGTGACTCCCTGTACTGGGGGATACGCGGGAGCTCCTGGGACACCCGACAGATGTTTTTC.